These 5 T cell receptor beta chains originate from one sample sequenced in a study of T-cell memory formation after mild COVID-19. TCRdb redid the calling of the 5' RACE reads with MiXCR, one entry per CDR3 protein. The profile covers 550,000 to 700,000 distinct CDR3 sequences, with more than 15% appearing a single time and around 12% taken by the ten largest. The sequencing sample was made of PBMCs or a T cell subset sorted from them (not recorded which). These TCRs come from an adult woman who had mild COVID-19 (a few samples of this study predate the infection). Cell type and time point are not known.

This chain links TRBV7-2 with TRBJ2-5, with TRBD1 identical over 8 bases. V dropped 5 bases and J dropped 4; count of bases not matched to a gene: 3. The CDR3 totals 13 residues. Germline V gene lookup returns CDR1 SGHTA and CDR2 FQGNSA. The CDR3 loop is CASSAGQVETQYF. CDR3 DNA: TGTGCCAGCAGCGCGGGACAGGTAGAGACCCAGTACTTC.

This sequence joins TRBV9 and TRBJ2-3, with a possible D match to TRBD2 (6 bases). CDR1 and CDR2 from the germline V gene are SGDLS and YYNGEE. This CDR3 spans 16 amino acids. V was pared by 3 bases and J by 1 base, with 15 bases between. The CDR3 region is CASSARASARTDTQYF. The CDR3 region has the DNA TGTGCCAGCAGCGCCCGGGCTAGCGCCCGCACAGATACGCAGTATTTT.

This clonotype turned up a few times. The CDR3 loop reads CASSFNSFSEQYF. The CDR3 nucleotides read TGTGCCAGCAGTTTTAACAGTTTCAGCGAGCAGTACTTC. V is TRBV12-3 or TRBV12-4 and J is TRBJ2-7; unclear D gene. Trimming pared 3 bases from V and 6 bases from J, leaving 12 bases between. The CDR3 length is 13 residues.

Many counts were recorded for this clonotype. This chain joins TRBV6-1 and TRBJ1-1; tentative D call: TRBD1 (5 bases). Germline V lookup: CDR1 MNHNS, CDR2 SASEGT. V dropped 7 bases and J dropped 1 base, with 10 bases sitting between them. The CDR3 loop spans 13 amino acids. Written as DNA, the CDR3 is TGTGCCAGCATCCAGACAGCGAACACTGAAGCTTTCTTT. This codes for CASIQTANTEAFF.

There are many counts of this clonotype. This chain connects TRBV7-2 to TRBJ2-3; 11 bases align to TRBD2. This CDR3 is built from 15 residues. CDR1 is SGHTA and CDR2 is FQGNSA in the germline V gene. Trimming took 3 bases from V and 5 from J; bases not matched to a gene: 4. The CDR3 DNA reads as TGTGCCAGCAGCTTCGGACTAGCGGGCCTAGATACGCAGTATTTT. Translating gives CASSFGLAGLDTQYF.